The rows below give T cell receptor beta chains drawn from one sample of a study of CD8+CD57+ T cells in acquired aplastic anemia. TCRdb analysed the reads with MiXCR anew, one entry per CDR3 protein. Here the sample spans under 200,000 distinct CDR3 sequences, 40% to 60% being singletons. Sequenced: sorted CD4+, CD8+, or CD8+CD57+ T cells (not recorded which) from PBMCs. The receptors were sampled from a human donor with aplastic anemia. Both conserved end residues are part of each CDR3. The D gene is left open where the match is weak. The size field is filled for only some rows; it gives once, few, many or a size class.

V	D	size	J	DNA	CDR3
TRBV29-1	-	few	TRBJ2-6	TGCAGCGCCTCCCGGGACATAGACTCTGGGGCCAACGTCCTGACTTTC	CSASRDIDSGANVLTF
TRBV7-2	TRBD2	-	TRBJ2-7	TGTGCCAGCAGCCACGGACTAGCCCCGGTCCACGAGCAGTACTTC	CASSHGLAPVHEQYF
TRBV6-4	-	-	TRBJ2-7	TGTGCCAGCAGTGCCGGGATTAGCGGCCCCTACGAGCAGTACTTC	CASSAGISGPYEQYF
TRBV10-3	-	-	TRBJ1-5	TGTGCCATCAGTGACAGGGCCCAGCATTTT	CAISDRAQHF
TRBV20-1	TRBD2	-	TRBJ2-7	TGCAGTGCAACCACTAGCGCGACCTACGAGCAGTACTTC	CSATTSATYEQYF
TRBV7-9	-	-	TRBJ1-1	TGTGCCAGCTCAAGTCCAGGAACTGAAGCTTTCTTT	CASSSPGTEAFF
TRBV7-8	-	-	TRBJ2-3	TGTGCCAGCAGCTCCGCGTTGACGCAGTATTTT	CASSSALTQYF
TRBV29-1	-	-	TRBJ2-7	TGCAGCGTTGGGGTGCGGTCCTACGAGCAGTACTTC	CSVGVRSYEQYF
TRBV24-1	-	few	TRBJ1-5	TGTGCCACCACCCCGGGAGGCAGCAATCAGCCCCAGCATTTT	CATTPGGSNQPQHF
TRBV5-4	-	-	TRBJ2-3	TGTGCCAGCAGCTCGTCTTCAGGTACTCCTACGCAGTATTTT	CASSSSSGTPTQYF
TRBV6-1	-	-	TRBJ2-5	TGTGCCAGCACCAAGCGACGGATACAAGAGACCCAGTACTTC	CASTKRRIQETQYF